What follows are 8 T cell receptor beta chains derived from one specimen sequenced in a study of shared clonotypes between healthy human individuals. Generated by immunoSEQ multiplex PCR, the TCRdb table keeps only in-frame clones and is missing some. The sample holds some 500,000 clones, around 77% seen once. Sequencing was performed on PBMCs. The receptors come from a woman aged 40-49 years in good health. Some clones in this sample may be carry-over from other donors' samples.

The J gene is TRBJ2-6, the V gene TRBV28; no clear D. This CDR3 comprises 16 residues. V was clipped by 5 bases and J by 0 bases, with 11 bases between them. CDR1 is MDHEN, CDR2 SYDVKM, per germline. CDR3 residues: CASSRAGSSGANVLTF. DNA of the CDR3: TGTGCCAGCAGTAGAGCCGGTTCCTCTGGGGCCAACGTCCTGACTTTC.

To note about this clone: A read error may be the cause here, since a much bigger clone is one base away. This CDR3 reads CVSSSSGAANEKLFF. As DNA, the CDR3 is TGTGTCAGCAGCTCTTCAGGGGCGGCTAATGAAAAACTGTTTTTT. The gene calls are TRBV7-2 and TRBJ1-4, with D maybe TRBD1 (6 bases). Germline CDR1 is SGHTA and CDR2 is FQGNSA. This CDR3 has 15 residues.

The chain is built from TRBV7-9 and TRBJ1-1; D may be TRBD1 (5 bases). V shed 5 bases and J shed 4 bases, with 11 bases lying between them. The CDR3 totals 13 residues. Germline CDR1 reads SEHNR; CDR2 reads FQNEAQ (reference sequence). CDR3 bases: TGTGCCAGCAGCCAGGGTTGGAGCACTGAAGCTTTCTTT. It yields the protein CASSQGWSTEAFF.

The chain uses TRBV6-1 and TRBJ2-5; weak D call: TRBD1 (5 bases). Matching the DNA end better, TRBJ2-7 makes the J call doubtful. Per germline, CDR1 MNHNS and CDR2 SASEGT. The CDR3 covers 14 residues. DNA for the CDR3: TGTGCCAGCAGTGAAGTCTGGGGCAACTACGAGCAGTACTTC. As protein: CASSEVWGNYEQYF.

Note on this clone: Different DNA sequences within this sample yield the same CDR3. The CDR3 sequence: CASSLDADTQYF. In DNA, the CDR3 is TGTGCCAGCAGCTTGGACGCAGATACGCAGTATTTT. V usage is TRBV7-9 and J usage is TRBJ2-3; D remains unclear. V shed 3 bases and J shed 4 bases, with 5 bases lying between them. The germline CDR1 and CDR2 sequences are SEHNR and FQNEAQ (reference sequence). The CDR3 has 12 amino acids.

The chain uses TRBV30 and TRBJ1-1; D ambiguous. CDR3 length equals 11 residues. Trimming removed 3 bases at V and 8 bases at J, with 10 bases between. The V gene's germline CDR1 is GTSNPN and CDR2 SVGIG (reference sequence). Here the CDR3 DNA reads TGTGCCTGGAGGCACATGACCGAAGCTTTCTTT. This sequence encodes CAWRHMTEAFF.

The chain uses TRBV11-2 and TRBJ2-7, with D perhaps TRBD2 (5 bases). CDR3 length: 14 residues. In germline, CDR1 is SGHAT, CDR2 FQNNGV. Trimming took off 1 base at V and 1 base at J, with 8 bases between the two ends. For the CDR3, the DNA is TGTGCCAGCAGCTTAGTGTCGGGATCCTACGAGCAGTACTTC. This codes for CASSLVSGSYEQYF.

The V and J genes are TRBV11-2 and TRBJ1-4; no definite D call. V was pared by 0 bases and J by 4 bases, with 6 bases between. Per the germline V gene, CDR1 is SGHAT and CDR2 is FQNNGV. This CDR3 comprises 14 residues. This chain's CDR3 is CASSLERHNEKLFF. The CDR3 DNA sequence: TGTGCCAGCAGCTTAGAGCGACATAATGAAAAACTGTTTTTT.